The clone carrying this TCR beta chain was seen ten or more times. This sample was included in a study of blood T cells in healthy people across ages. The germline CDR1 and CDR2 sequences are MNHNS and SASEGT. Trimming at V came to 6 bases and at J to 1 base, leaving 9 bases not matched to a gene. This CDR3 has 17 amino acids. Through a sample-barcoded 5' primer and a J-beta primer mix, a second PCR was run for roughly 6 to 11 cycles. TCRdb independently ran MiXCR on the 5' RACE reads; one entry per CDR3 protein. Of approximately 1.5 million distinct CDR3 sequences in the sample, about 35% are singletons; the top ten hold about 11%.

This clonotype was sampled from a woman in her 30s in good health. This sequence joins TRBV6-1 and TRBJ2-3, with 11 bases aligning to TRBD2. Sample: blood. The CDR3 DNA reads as TGTGCCAGCAGATCCCTACTAGCGGGAGTTGGCACAGATACGCAGTATTTT. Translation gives CASRSLLAGVGTDTQYF.